This T cell receptor (beta chain) was identified in a study of T cell responses to AZD1222 COVID-19 vaccine. Assay: immunoSEQ multiplex PCR; the TCRdb copy retains only in-frame clones and omits some. The data contain 150,000 to 200,000 clones, roughly 91% of them seen just once; the ten biggest clones take up approximately 1.8%. Trimming stripped 3 bases from V and 2 bases from J, with 7 bases between. Per the germline V gene, CDR1 is SEHNR and CDR2 is FQNEAQ (reference sequence). The length of the CDR3 is 13 residues. This rearrangement joins TRBV7-9 to TRBJ1-1, with D hard to call. The material was peripheral blood, obtained 28 days after the second AZD1222 dose. The clonotype originates from an adult who received the AZD1222 COVID-19 vaccine. CDR3 protein: CASSFEFNTEAFF. The DNA of the CDR3 is TGTGCCAGCAGCTTTGAATTTAACACTGAAGCTTTCTTT.